This passage covers 12 T cell receptor beta chains from one sample sequenced in a study of T cell responses to AZD1222 COVID-19 vaccine. Only in-frame clones appear in the TCRdb table, and some are missing; sequencing was by immunoSEQ multiplex PCR. The data hold tens of thousands of clones, with about 88% observed a single time. The sequencing used peripheral blood, collected on day 0 of AZD1222 vaccination. Receptor source: an adult in good health.

This chain links TRBV19 with TRBJ1-2, with 9 bases fitting TRBD1. CDR1 LNHDA and CDR2 SQIVND come from the germline V gene (reference sequence). V trimming: 1 base; J trimming: 9 bases; junction bases outside the gene matches: 6. The CDR3 runs 14 residues. The CDR3: CASSIGVGQGSYTF. The DNA for the CDR3 is TGTGCCAGTAGTATAGGAGTGGGACAGGGCAGCTACACCTTC.

The V call is TRBV5-4, the J call TRBJ1-4, with 9 bases identical to TRBD1. Germline V lookup: CDR1 SGHNT, CDR2 YYREEE (reference sequence). The CDR3 totals 16 residues. V lost 10 bases, J lost 0 bases, and 10 bases stayed unmatched. The CDR3 DNA sequence: TGTGCCGCGAACACAGGGGGCCCCACAACTAATGAAAAACTGTTTTTT. Its protein product is CAANTGGPTTNEKLFF.

The chain links TRBV3-1 (or the pseudogene TRBV3-2) to TRBJ2-7, with D possibly matching TRBD2 (5 bases). This CDR3 has 15 amino acids. Trimming left V 8 bases short and J 3 bases short, with 20 bases between. In germline, CDR1 is LGHDT, CDR2 YNNKEL (reference sequence). In DNA, the CDR3 is TGTGCCAGCTCTAGAGGGTCGAGATTTAACTACGAGCAGTACTTC. This sequence encodes CASSRGSRFNYEQYF.

A note on this clone: The junction differs from germline at one of its ends, possibly a read error. The V gene is TRBV7-9, the J gene TRBJ2-3; D not certain. Germline CDR1 and CDR2: SEHNR and FQNEAQ (reference sequence). This CDR3 contains 13 residues. The CDR3 spells CASSLLTTVTQYF. The CDR3 DNA follows: TGTGCCAGCAGCCTCCTGACCACAGTTACGCAGTATTTT. The entire variable domain, with the rest obtained from reference TRBV7-9 and TRBJ2-3, is as follows: DTGVSQNPRHKITKRGQNVTFRCDPISEHNRLYWYRQTLGQGPEFLTYFQNEAQLEKSRLLSDRFSAERPKGSFSTLEIQRTEQGDSAMYLCASSLLTTVTQYFGPGTRLTVL.

The sample holds a few counts of this clone. The rearrangement uses TRBV5-4 and TRBJ2-7; 7 nucleotides match TRBD1. V trimming: 4 bases; J trimming: 7 bases; junction bases outside the gene matches: 8. Germline V gene sequence: CDR1 SGHNT, CDR2 YYREEE (reference sequence). CDR3 length equals 13 residues. The CDR3 nucleotides read TGTGCCAGCAGCCGACAGGGTTCGGTGGAGCAGTACTTC. Protein sequence: CASSRQGSVEQYF.

This chain connects TRBV7-2 to TRBJ1-3; TRBD1 matches 8 bases. Trimming removed 5 bases from V and 4 bases from J; junction bases left unmatched: 7. The CDR3 totals 15 residues. The germline V gene has CDR1 SGHTA and CDR2 FQGNSA. The CDR3: CASSLDRGGGNTIYF. The CDR3 DNA follows: TGTGCCAGCAGCCTCGACAGGGGTGGAGGAAACACCATATATTTT.

DNA for the CDR3: TGTGCCAGCAGCTCCGGACTAGCGGGAGGCCAAGAGACCCAGTACTTC. This codes for CASSSGLAGGQETQYF. The J gene is TRBJ2-5, the V gene TRBV7-3, with 14 bases that match TRBD2. The germline gives CDR1 SGHTA, CDR2 FQGTGA. This CDR3 contains 16 residues. With V trimmed by 4 bases and J by 1 base, 2 bases remained unmatched.

The chain links TRBV11-1 to TRBJ2-3; 9 nucleotides agree with TRBD2. Germline V lookup: CDR1 SGHAT, CDR2 FQDESV (reference sequence). V gave up 1 base and J gave up 4 bases; unmatched junction bases: 0. This CDR3 comprises 14 residues. The DNA of the CDR3 is TGTGCCAGCAGCTTAGGACTAGCGGCAGATACGCAGTATTTT. Its translation is CASSLGLAADTQYF.

The chain has TRBV6-5 and TRBJ1-3; no clear D. The CDR3 extends over 12 amino acids. Germline loops: CDR1 MNHEY, CDR2 SVGAGI. With 6 bases removed from V and 4 bases from J, the gap between germline ends came to 7 bases. CDR3 region: CASRTIGNTIYF. The DNA of the CDR3 is TGTGCCAGCAGGACGATCGGAAACACCATATATTTT.

Only one count was recorded for this clone. The chain links TRBV4-3 to TRBJ1-5; D unclear. This CDR3 is built from 13 residues. The ends were cut back, 1 base at V and 7 bases at J, with 8 bases in the middle. Per the germline V gene, CDR1 is LGHNA and CDR2 is YSLEER. The DNA of the CDR3 is TGCGCCAGCAGCCAAGGGGCCGAGCAGCCCCAGCATTTT. This gives the protein CASSQGAEQPQHF.

V and J are TRBV2 and TRBJ2-3; D unresolved. Looked up from germline, CDR1 is SNHLY and CDR2 is FYNNEI. V was cut by 6 bases and J by 1 base, with 8 bases left in between. This CDR3 has 13 amino acids. CDR3 sequence: CASSPHRTDTQYF. In nucleotides, the CDR3 is TGTGCCAGCAGCCCTCACCGCACAGATACGCAGTATTTT.

V gene TRBV4-2 combines with J gene TRBJ1-6, with no clear D. Germline CDR1 and CDR2: LGHNA and YNFKEQ. The CDR3 is made up of 14 amino acids. Trimming shortened V by 2 bases and J by 4 bases, and 6 bases separated the two germline ends. Here the CDR3 reads CASSQNIYNSPLHF. The CDR3 nucleotides read TGTGCCAGCAGCCAAAACATTTATAATTCACCCCTCCACTTT.